Below are 18 T cell receptor beta chains sequenced from a single sample in a study of blood T cell repertoires in COVID-19. TCRdb's copy holds only in-frame clones and misses some; the assay was immunoSEQ multiplex PCR. The profile shows some 180,000 clones, approximately 84% of them singletons. The sample taken for sequencing was peripheral blood. All receptors come from a man aged 65-85 years with active or convalescent COVID-19.

This clone was seen more than once but under ten times. The rearrangement uses TRBV18 and TRBJ1-6; D remains ambiguous. The V end lost 2 bases, the J end lost 10 bases, and 9 bases lay between the germline ends. The CDR3 loop spans 13 amino acids. Germline-derived CDR1 and CDR2 are KGHSH and LQKENI. The CDR3 protein is CASSPELGSPLHF. DNA for the CDR3: TGTGCCAGCTCACCAGAACTCGGGTCACCCCTCCACTTT. The complete variable domain, with remaining parts taken from reference TRBV18 and TRBJ1-6, reads NAGVMQNPRHLVRRRGQEARLRCSPMKGHSHVYWYRQLPEEGLKFMVYLQKENIIDESGMPKERFSAEFPKEGPSILRIQQVVRGDSAAYFCASSPELGSPLHFGNGTRLTVT.

The V and J genes are TRBV29-1 and TRBJ1-2; D is perhaps TRBD1 (5 bases). The CDR3 runs 12 residues. Germline values: CDR1 SQVTM, CDR2 ANQGSEA. Trimming took off 4 bases at V and 2 bases at J, with 8 bases between the two ends. This CDR3 reads CSVVPGNYGYTF. CDR3 nucleotides: TGCAGCGTTGTCCCAGGGAACTATGGCTACACCTTC.

This sequence joins TRBV5-1 and TRBJ2-1; the D is unclear. Germline V gene data show CDR1 as SGHRS and CDR2 as YFSETQ. CDR3 length: 12 residues. Trimming took 0 bases from V and 7 from J, leaving 5 bases between them. The CDR3: CASSLAVNEQFF. The CDR3 region has the DNA TGCGCCAGCAGCTTGGCCGTAAATGAGCAGTTCTTC.

The rearrangement joins TRBV9 to TRBJ1-1; D gene unclear. V lost 0 bases to trimming and J lost 8 bases, with 14 bases between them. The CDR3 has 14 residues. Germline V gene sequence: CDR1 SGDLS, CDR2 YYNGEE. The CDR3 nucleotides read TGTGCCAGCAGCGTAGGAAGAGCCTCGAGAGAAGCTTTCTTT. It codes for CASSVGRASREAFF.

The chain couples TRBV15 to TRBJ2-5; TRBD2 is a possible D gene (7 bases). The germline V gene encodes CDR1 LNHNV and CDR2 YYDKDF (reference sequence). This CDR3 comprises 17 residues. V dropped 1 base and J dropped 5 bases, with 20 bases sitting between them. In DNA form, the CDR3 reads TGTGCCACCAGCAGAGGCCTGTCGGGGGGACAAGGGGAGACCCAGTACTTC. Protein sequence: CATSRGLSGGQGETQYF.

The V call is TRBV15, the J call TRBJ2-7; TRBD2 matches 12 bases. This CDR3 is built from 17 residues. After removal of 0 bases from V and 5 bases from J, the junction contained 8 bases not matched to a gene. CDR1 is LNHNV, CDR2 YYDKDF, per germline (reference sequence). CDR3 sequence reads: CATSRDRLAGANHEQYF. The CDR3 DNA reads as TGTGCCACCAGCAGAGATAGACTAGCGGGAGCAAACCACGAGCAGTACTTC.

The CDR3 region is CASSYSRQGEGYTF. CDR3 DNA: TGTGCCAGCAGTTACAGCAGACAGGGGGAAGGCTACACCTTC. This chain uses TRBV6-5 with TRBJ1-2, with 9 bases that match TRBD1. The junction had 6 bases not matched to a gene; V was cut back by 2 bases and J by 8 bases. Germline CDR1 and CDR2: MNHEY and SVGAGI. This CDR3 is built from 14 residues.

As concerns this clone: One end of the junction fails to match germline, which may point to a read error. This chain uses TRBV7-7 with TRBJ2-7, with 8 bases matching TRBD1. Germline V gene data show CDR1 as SSHAT and CDR2 as FNYEAQ (reference sequence). The CDR3 spans 15 residues. CDR3 residues: CASSLGPQGAYEQYF. The CDR3 DNA reads TGTGCTAGCAGCTTAGGCCCCCAGGGGGCATACGAGCAGTACTTC.

J is TRBJ2-1 and V is TRBV5-4; TRBD1 agrees at 7 bases. There are 14 residues in the CDR3. The junction had 9 bases not matched to a gene; V was cut back by 4 bases and J by 8 bases. Looked up from germline, CDR1 is SGHNT and CDR2 is YYREEE (reference sequence). CDR3 residues: CASSLRQGSHEQFF. For the CDR3, the DNA is TGTGCCAGCAGCCTCAGACAGGGTTCGCATGAGCAGTTCTTC.

The sample holds a few counts of this clone. The chain carries TRBV18 and TRBJ1-1, with D hard to call. Trimming took 1 base from V and 0 from J, leaving 9 bases between them. Per germline, CDR1 KGHSH and CDR2 LQKENI. The CDR3 length is 15 residues. The CDR3 reads CASSPRGEMNTEAFF. In DNA, the CDR3 is TGTGCCAGCTCACCACGAGGAGAGATGAACACTGAAGCTTTCTTT.

J is TRBJ2-2 and V is TRBV5-1; 15 nucleotides agree with TRBD2. The CDR3 is 18 residues long. Germline V lookup: CDR1 SGHRS, CDR2 YFSETQ. V lost 0 bases and J lost 3; bases outside the gene matches: 3. CDR3 in DNA: TGCGCCAGCAGCTTGGGGACTAGCGGGAGGGCCGACACCGGGGAGCTGTTTTTT. Protein: CASSLGTSGRADTGELFF.

For this clone: A read error may account for a junction end that differs from germline. This sequence joins TRBV18 and TRBJ2-1; 9 nucleotides agree with TRBD2. The CDR3 runs 15 residues. Germline CDR1 and CDR2: KGHSH and LQKENI. This chain's CDR3 is CASSPPSGENNEQFF. The DNA of the CDR3 is TGTGCCAGCTCGCCACCTAGCGGGGAAAACAATGAGCAGTTCTTC.

A single count supports this clone. This chain joins TRBV5-1 and TRBJ1-1; D is uncertain. Trimming stripped 1 base from V and 2 bases from J, with 6 bases between. Germline V lookup: CDR1 SGHRS, CDR2 YFSETQ. The CDR3 is 13 residues long. The CDR3 region is CASSLQANTEAFF. The CDR3 region has the DNA TGCGCCAGCAGCTTGCAGGCCAACACTGAAGCTTTCTTT.

The CDR3 bases are TGCGCCAGCAGCCAAGATCCCGGACAGGGGGTGTCCGGCTACACCTTC. Amino acids: CASSQDPGQGVSGYTF. The genes are TRBV4-3 and TRBJ1-2, with 10 bases matching TRBD1. Germline V lookup: CDR1 LGHNA, CDR2 YSLEER. The V gene end was trimmed by 0 bases and the J gene end by 8 bases; junction bases not matched to a gene: 9. The CDR3 runs 16 residues.

The rearrangement links TRBV5-1 to TRBJ2-1; D is ambiguous. There are 14 residues in the CDR3. Germline CDR1 and CDR2: SGHRS and YFSETQ. Trimming took 2 bases from V and 5 from J, leaving 11 bases between them. CDR3 bases: TGCGCCAGCAGCTTACAGTCCACTGACAATGAGCAGTTCTTC. Translation: CASSLQSTDNEQFF.

The rearrangement uses TRBV6-2 or TRBV6-3 and TRBJ1-6; TRBD1 aligns across 7 bases. Germline V lookup: CDR1 MNHEY, CDR2 SVGEGT. The CDR3 has 15 amino acids. Trimming removed 6 bases from V and 7 bases from J; junction bases left unmatched: 9. In nucleotides, the CDR3 is TGTGCCAGCAGCAGGGGACAGCTCGGCAATTCACCCCTCCACTTT. This encodes CASSRGQLGNSPLHF.

The V call is TRBV18, the J call TRBJ1-1; 9 bases match TRBD1. Germline CDR1 reads KGHSH; CDR2 reads LQKENI. Unmatched junction bases numbered 15, after V lost 4 bases and J lost 3 bases. This CDR3 has 18 amino acids. Written as DNA, the CDR3 is TGTGCCAGCTCACTCATCGTCGGGACAGGGCAATTGGACACTGAAGCTTTCTTT. Translation: CASSLIVGTGQLDTEAFF.

This clone has more than one count but fewer than ten. The rearrangement uses TRBV5-4 and TRBJ2-7, with TRBD1 identical over 7 bases. The CDR3 runs 13 residues. V was clipped by 4 bases and J by 6 bases; unmatched bases: 7. Germline CDR1 SGHNT, CDR2 YYREEE (reference sequence). The CDR3 region is CASSQDRLSEQYF. The CDR3 DNA is TGTGCCAGCAGCCAGGACAGGTTGAGCGAGCAGTACTTC.